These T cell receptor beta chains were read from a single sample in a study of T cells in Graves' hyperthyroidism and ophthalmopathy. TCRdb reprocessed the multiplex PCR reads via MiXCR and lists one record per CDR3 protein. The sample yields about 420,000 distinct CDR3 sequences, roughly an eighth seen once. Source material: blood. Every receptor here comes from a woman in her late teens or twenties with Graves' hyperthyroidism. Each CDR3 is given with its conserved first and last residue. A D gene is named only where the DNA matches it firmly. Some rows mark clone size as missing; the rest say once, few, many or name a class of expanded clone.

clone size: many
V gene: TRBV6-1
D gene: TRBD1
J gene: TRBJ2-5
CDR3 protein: CASSLDRVRETQYF
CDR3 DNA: TGTGCCAGCAGTCTGGACAGGGTGCGAGAGACCCAGTACTTC

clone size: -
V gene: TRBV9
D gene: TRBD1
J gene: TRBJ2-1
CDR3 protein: CASSGPGQGVNNEQFF
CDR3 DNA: TGTGCCAGCAGCGGTCCTGGACAGGGGGTGAACAATGAGCAGTTCTTC

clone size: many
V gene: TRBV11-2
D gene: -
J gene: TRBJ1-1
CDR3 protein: CASSLSTNTEAFF
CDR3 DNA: TGTGCCAGCAGCTTAAGCACAAACACTGAAGCTTTCTTT

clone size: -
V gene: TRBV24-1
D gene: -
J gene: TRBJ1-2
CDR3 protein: CATSDLVLRTISFYGYTF
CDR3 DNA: TGTGCCACCAGTGATTTAGTTTTGAGGACTATCTCGTTCTATGGCTACACCTTC

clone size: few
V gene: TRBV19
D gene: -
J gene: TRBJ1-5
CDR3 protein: CASEIGGLQPQHF
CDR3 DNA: TGTGCCAGTGAGATCGGGGGGCTTCAGCCCCAGCATTTT

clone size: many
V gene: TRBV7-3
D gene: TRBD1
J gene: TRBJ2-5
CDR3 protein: CASSLSGGQGQETQYF
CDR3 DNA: TGTGCCAGCAGCTTATCCGGCGGACAGGGCCAAGAGACCCAGTACTTC

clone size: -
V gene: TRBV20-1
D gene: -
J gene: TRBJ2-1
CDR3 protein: CSGGAVDFYEQFF
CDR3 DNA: TGCAGTGGGGGGGCGGTCGATTTCTATGAGCAGTTCTTC

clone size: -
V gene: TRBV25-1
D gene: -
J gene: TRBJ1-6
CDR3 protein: CASSQGLNNSPLHF
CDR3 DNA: TGTGCCAGCAGTCAGGGGTTAAATAATTCACCCCTCCACTTT

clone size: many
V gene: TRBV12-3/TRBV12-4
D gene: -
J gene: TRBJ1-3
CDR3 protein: CASPNSDRSGNTIYF
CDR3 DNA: TGTGCCAGCCCGAACAGCGATAGATCTGGAAACACCATATATTTT

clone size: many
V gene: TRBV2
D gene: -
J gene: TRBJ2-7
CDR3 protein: CASSEERVSEQYF
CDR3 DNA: TGTGCCAGCAGTGAGGAGAGGGTGTCGGAGCAGTACTTC

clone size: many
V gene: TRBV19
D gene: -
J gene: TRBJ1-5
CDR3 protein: CASSEPSNQPQHF
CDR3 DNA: TGTGCCAGTAGTGAGCCTAGCAATCAGCCCCAGCATTTT

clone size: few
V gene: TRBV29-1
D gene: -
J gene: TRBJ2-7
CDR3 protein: CSVESDSGGAYEQYF
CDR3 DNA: TGCAGCGTTGAAAGCGACAGCGGAGGAGCCTACGAGCAGTACTTC

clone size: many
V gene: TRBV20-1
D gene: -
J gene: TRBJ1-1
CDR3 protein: CSAVDRLNTEAFF
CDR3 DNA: TGCAGTGCTGTGGACAGATTAAACACTGAAGCTTTCTTT

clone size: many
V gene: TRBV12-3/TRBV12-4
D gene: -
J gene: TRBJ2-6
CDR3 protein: CASSLVGVGANVLTF
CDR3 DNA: TGTGCCAGCAGTTTGGTCGGGGTTGGGGCCAACGTCCTGACTTTC

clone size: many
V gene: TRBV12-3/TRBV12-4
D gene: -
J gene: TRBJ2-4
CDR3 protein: CASSSMGAKNIQYF
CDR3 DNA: TGTGCCAGCAGCTCCATGGGAGCCAAAAACATTCAGTACTTC

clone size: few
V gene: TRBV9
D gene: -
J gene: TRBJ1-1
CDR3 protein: CASSVGAGTATEAFF
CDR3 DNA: TGTGCCAGCAGCGTAGGGGCAGGCACGGCTACTGAAGCTTTCTTT

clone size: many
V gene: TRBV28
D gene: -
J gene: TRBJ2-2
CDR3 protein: CASSFQARGTGELFF
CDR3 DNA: TGTGCCAGCAGTTTTCAGGCAAGGGGCACCGGGGAGCTGTTTTTT

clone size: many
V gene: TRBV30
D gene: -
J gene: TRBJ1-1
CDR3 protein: CAWSEREHTEAFF
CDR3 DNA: TGTGCCTGGAGTGAGAGGGAGCACACTGAAGCTTTCTTT

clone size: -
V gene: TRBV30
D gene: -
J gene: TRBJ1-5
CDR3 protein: CAWSSGRGNQPQHF
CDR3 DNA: TGTGCCTGGAGTTCGGGTAGGGGCAATCAGCCCCAGCATTTT

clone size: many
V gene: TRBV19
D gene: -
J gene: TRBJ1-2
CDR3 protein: CASAGAALNYGYTF
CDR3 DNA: TGTGCCAGTGCCGGGGCAGCGCTTAACTATGGCTACACCTTC

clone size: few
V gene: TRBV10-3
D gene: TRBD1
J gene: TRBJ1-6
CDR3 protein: CAISTDRGGSPLHF
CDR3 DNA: TGTGCCATCAGTACAGACAGGGGAGGCTCACCCCTCCACTTT

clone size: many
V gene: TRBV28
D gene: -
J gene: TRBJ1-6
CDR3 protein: CASSLPQGSASPLHF
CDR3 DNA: TGTGCCAGCAGTTTGCCTCAGGGGAGCGCTTCACCCCTCCACTTT

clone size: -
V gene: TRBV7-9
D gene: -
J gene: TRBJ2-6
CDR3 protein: CASSFFDSGANVLTF
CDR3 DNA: TGTGCCAGCAGCTTTTTCGACTCTGGGGCCAACGTCCTGACTTTC

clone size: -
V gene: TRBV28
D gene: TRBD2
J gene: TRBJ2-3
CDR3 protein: CALQRDPDTQYF
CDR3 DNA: TGTGCCCTACAGCGGGACCCAGATACGCAGTATTTT

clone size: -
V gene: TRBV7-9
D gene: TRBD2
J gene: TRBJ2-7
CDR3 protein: CASSLGRFSGTSGTGYEQYF
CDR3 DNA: TGTGCCAGCAGCTTAGGACGGTTCTCTGGGACTAGCGGGACAGGTTACGAGCAGTACTTC

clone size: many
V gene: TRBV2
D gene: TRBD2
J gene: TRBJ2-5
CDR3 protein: CASRGLAGGPRGPQETQYF
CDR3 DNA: TGTGCCAGCAGAGGACTAGCGGGAGGGCCGAGGGGCCCACAAGAGACCCAGTACTTC

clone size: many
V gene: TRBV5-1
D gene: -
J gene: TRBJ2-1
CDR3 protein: CASSGTVTGEQFF
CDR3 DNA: TGCGCCAGCAGCGGGACGGTGACGGGGGAGCAGTTCTTC

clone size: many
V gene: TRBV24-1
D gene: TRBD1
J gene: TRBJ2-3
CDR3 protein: CATSGTGTGETDTQYF
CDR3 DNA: TGTGCCACCAGTGGGACCGGGACAGGGGAAACCGATACGCAGTATTTT

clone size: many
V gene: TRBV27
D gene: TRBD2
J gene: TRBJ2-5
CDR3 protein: CASSPKRDGDETQYF
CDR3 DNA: TGTGCCAGCAGTCCTAAGCGGGACGGGGACGAGACCCAGTACTTC

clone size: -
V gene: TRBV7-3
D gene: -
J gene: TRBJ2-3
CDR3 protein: CASSFGFAGGLDTRYF
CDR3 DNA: TGTGCCAGCAGCTTCGGGTTCGCCGGGGGTTTAGATACGCGGTATTTT

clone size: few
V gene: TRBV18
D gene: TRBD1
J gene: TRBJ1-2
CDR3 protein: CASSRQGNNYGYTF
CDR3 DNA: TGTGCCAGCTCGAGACAGGGAAATAACTATGGCTACACCTTC

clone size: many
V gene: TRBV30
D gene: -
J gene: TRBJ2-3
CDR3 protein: CAWSSGIRTDTQYF
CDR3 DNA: TGTGCCTGGAGTTCTGGAATACGCACAGATACGCAGTATTTT

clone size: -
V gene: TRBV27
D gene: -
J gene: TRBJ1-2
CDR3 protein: CASSLFQGTNYGYTF
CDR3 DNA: TGTGCCAGCAGTTTATTCCAGGGTACGAACTATGGCTACACCTTC

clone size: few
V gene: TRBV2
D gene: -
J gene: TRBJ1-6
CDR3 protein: CASNGRNNNSPLHF
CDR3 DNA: TGTGCCAGCAACGGACGCAACAATAACTCACCCCTCCACTTT

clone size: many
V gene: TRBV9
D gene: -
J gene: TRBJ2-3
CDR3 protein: CASSVEAGLTTDTQYF
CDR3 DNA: TGTGCCAGCAGCGTAGAAGCGGGCCTCACCACAGATACGCAGTATTTT

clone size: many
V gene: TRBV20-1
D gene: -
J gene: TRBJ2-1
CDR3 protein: CSARVAEYNEQFF
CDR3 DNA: TGCAGTGCTAGGGTAGCGGAATACAATGAGCAGTTCTTC

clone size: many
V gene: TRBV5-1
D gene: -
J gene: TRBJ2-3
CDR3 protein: CASRLGTPDTQYF
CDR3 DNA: TGCGCCAGCAGGCTAGGGACTCCCGATACGCAGTATTTT